This TCR beta chain was recovered during a study of cytomegalovirus exposure and HLA in healthy donors. The CDR3 spans 15 residues. Germline loops: CDR1 ENHRY, CDR2 SYGVKD. V gave up 6 bases and J gave up 5 bases; unmatched junction bases: 12. PCR was performed using 60 Vbeta and 13 Jbeta primers. The data were produced by immunoSEQ multiplex PCR, yet TCRdb's version contains in-frame clones alone and is incomplete. The table has some 160,000 clones, roughly 62% seen once; the top ten hold approximately 4.3%. This clonotype originated in a man aged 55-75 years in good health and CMV-seronegative. The genes are TRBV10-3 and TRBJ2-7, with 8 nucleotides matching TRBD1. The sample consisted of PBMCs. CDR3 loop: CAISVLGQGSDEQYF. The DNA for the CDR3 is TGTGCCATCAGCGTACTCGGACAGGGTAGCGACGAGCAGTACTTC.